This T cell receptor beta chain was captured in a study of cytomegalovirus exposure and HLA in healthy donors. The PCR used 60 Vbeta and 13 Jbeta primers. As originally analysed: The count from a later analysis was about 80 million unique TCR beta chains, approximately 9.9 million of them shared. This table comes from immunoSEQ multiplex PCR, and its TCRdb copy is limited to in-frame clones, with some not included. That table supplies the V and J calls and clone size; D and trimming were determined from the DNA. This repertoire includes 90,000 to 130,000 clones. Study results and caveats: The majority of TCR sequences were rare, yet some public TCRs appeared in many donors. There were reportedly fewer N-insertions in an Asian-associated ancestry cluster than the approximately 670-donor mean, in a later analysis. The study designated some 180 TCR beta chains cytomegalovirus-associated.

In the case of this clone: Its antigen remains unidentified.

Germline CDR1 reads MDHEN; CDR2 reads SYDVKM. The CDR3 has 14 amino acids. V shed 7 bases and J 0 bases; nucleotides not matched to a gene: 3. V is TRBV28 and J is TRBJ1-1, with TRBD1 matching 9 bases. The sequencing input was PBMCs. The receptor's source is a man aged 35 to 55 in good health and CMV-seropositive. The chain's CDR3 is CASIRTGVNTEAFF. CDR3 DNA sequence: TGTGCCAGCATCCGGACAGGGGTGAACACTGAAGCTTTCTTT. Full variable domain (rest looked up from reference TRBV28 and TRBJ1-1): DVKVTQSSRYLVKRTGEKVFLECVQDMDHENMFWYRQDPGLGLRLIYFSYDVKMKEKGDIPEGYSVSREKKERFSLILESASTNQTSMYLCASIRTGVNTEAFFGQGTRLTVV.